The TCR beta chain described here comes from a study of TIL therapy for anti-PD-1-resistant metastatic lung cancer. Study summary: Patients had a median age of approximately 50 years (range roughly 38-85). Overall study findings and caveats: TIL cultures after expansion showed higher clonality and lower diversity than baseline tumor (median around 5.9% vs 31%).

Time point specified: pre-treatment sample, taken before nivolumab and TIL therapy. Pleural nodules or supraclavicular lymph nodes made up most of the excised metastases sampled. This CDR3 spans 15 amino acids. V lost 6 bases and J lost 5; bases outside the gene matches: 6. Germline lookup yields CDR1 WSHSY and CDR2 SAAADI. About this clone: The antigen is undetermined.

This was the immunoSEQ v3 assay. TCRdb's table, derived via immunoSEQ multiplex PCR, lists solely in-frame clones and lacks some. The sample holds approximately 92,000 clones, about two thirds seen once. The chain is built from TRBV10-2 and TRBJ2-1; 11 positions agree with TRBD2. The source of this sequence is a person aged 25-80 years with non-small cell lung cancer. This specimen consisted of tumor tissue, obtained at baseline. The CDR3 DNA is TGCGCCAGCAGACAACTAGCGGGAGTAGACAATGAGCAGTTCTTC. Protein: CASRQLAGVDNEQFF.